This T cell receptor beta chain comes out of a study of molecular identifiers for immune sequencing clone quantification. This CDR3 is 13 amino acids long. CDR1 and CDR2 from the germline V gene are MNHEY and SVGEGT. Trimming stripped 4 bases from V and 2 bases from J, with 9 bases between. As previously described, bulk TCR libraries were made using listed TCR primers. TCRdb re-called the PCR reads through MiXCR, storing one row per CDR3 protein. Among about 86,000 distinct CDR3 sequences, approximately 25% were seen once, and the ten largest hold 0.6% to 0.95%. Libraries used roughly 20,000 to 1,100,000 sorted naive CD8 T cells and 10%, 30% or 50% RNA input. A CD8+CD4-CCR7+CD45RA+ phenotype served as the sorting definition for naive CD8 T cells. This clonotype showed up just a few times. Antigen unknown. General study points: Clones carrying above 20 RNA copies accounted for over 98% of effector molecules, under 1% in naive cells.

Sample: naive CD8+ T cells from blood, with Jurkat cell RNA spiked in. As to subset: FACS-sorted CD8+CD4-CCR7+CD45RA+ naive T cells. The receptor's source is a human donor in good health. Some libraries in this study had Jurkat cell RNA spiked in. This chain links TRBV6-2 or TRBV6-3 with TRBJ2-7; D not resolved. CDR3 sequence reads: CASSWVSAYEQYF. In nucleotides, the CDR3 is TGTGCCAGCAGTTGGGTCTCTGCCTACGAGCAGTACTTC.